The 29 T cell receptor beta chains listed next were all sequenced from one sample in a study of monozygotic twins with inflammatory bowel disease (dated by TCRdb to between 2018 and 2021). The library was generated by 5' RACE. The sequencing machine was an Illumina HiSeq 2500. Once TCRdb had reprocessed the reads, it stored one entry per CDR3 protein sequence and supplied no DNA. For this sample, the table gives under 200,000 distinct CDR3 sequences. Approximately 3% of the sample comes from the top ten. Sequenced sample: blood. These receptors all stem from a human donor with ulcerative colitis or Crohn's disease, or a healthy co-twin of an affected twin (not recorded which).

The J gene is TRBJ2-7, the V gene TRBV27; absent DNA, TCRdb's TRBD2 call cannot be checked. The CDR3 totals 15 residues. CDR1 MNHEY and CDR2 SMNVEV come from the germline V gene (reference sequence). CDR3 amino acids: CASSRTGGPGYEQYF.

The chain recombines TRBV9 with TRBJ2-4; no DNA is available, so the TRBD1 call from TCRdb remains unchecked. Germline V lookup: CDR1 SGDLS, CDR2 YYNGEE. The CDR3 contains 16 residues. CDR3 sequence reads: CASSVGVARPKNIQYF. Full variable domain (remainder filled in from reference TRBV9 and TRBJ2-4): DSGVTQTPKHLITATGQRVTLRCSPRSGDLSVYWYQQSLDQGLQFLIQYYNGEERAKGNILERFSAQQFPDLHSELNLSSLELGDSALYFCASSVGVARPKNIQYFGAGTRLSVL.

V usage is TRBV20-1 and J usage is TRBJ1-2; there is no DNA to check the TCRdb D call of TRBD1. Germline V lookup: CDR1 DFQATT, CDR2 SNEGSKA (reference sequence). The CDR3 is made up of 14 amino acids. CDR3 in amino acids: CSAGGTDPTFGYTF.

The chain joins TRBV11-1 to TRBJ2-1; TCRdb selects TRBD1, and the lack of DNA leaves this call unchecked. Germline V gene sequence: CDR1 SGHAT, CDR2 FQDESV (reference sequence). This CDR3 region has 14 residues. The CDR3 sequence is CASTYPLGGDEQFF.

This chain connects TRBV3-1 to TRBJ1-1; as DNA is missing, the TRBD1 call by TCRdb cannot be tested. In germline, CDR1 is LGHDT, CDR2 YNNKEL (reference sequence). The CDR3 length is 14 residues. The CDR3 loop reads CASSSWTTNTEAFF. Filled out from reference TRBV3-1 and TRBJ1-1, the complete variable domain reads DTAVSQTPKYLVTQMGNDKSIKCEQNLGHDTMYWYKQDSKKFLKIMFSYNNKELIINETVPNRFSPKSPDKAHLNLHINSLELGDSAVYFCASSSWTTNTEAFFGQGTRLTVV.

This chain links TRBV7-6 with TRBJ2-3; TCRdb's D call of TRBD1 is untestable without DNA. Germline assignment: CDR1 SGHVS and CDR2 FNYEAQ. CDR3 size: 15 residues. CDR3 sequence reads: CASSLVDDRADTQYF.

The chain carries TRBV9 and TRBJ1-4; TCRdb picks TRBD1, but there is no DNA to check that call. Germline V CDR1 and CDR2: SGDLS, YYNGEE. This CDR3 has 15 amino acids. This chain's CDR3 is CASSPRDSTNEKLFF.

V is TRBV9 and J is TRBJ2-1; TCRdb picks TRBD2, but there is no DNA to check that call. Germline CDR1 reads SGDLS; CDR2 reads YYNGEE. This CDR3 is 18 amino acids long. CDR3 sequence reads: CASSVGFSGLAEYNEQFF. The whole variable domain, filled in from reference TRBV9 and TRBJ2-1, reads DSGVTQTPKHLITATGQRVTLRCSPRSGDLSVYWYQQSLDQGLQFLIQYYNGEERAKGNILERFSAQQFPDLHSELNLSSLELGDSALYFCASSVGFSGLAEYNEQFFGPGTRLTVL.

This sequence joins TRBV4-1 and TRBJ2-1; as DNA is missing, the TRBD2 call by TCRdb cannot be tested. CDR1 and CDR2 (germline): MGHRA, YSYEKL. The CDR3 contains 18 residues. The CDR3 is CASSHLRTSGRVRNEQFF.

This sequence joins TRBV18 and TRBJ2-2; TCRdb's D call of TRBD1 is untestable without DNA. This CDR3 region has 16 residues. Looked up from germline, CDR1 is KGHSH and CDR2 is LQKENI. The CDR3: CASSHPGQGGTGELFF.

The chain carries TRBV15 and TRBJ1-6. CDR1 and CDR2 (germline): LNHNV, YYDKDF (reference sequence). This CDR3 has 13 residues. The CDR3 loop reads CATSLEYNSPLHF.

The chain uses TRBV19 and TRBJ1-1. The CDR3 is 13 amino acids. Germline CDR1 and CDR2: LNHDA and SQIVND (reference sequence). CDR3 region: CASSRAENTEAFF.

The chain uses TRBV6-5 and TRBJ2-3; checking the TCRdb D call of TRBD1 is not possible without DNA. CDR1 MNHEY and CDR2 SVGAGI come from the germline V gene. The CDR3 consists of 16 residues. The CDR3 sequence: CASSYSTGVNTDTQYF.

The V gene is TRBV7-3, the J gene TRBJ2-2; TCRdb outputs TRBD2, but without DNA this stays unchecked. Germline CDR1 reads SGHTA; CDR2 reads FQGTGA. CDR3 length equals 13 residues. CDR3 sequence: CASSLGEAGELFF.

The chain combines TRBV18 with TRBJ2-7; absent DNA, TCRdb's TRBD1 call cannot be checked. CDR3 length: 17 residues. Germline CDR1 KGHSH, CDR2 LQKENI. CDR3 protein: CASSPLRGQGGIHEQYF.

This rearrangement joins TRBV28 to TRBJ2-1; the TCRdb D gene call, TRBD2, has no DNA to confirm it. Germline CDR1 MDHEN, CDR2 SYDVKM. This CDR3 spans 18 amino acids. The CDR3 sequence is CASTSGVAGGRPYNEQFF.

CDR3 sequence: CASRDISGANVLTF. This chain joins TRBV5-6 and TRBJ2-6; TCRdb gives TRBD1 as the D gene, but with no DNA this cannot be confirmed. The CDR3 has 14 residues. From germline, CDR1 is SGHDT and CDR2 YYEEEE.

Here the CDR3 reads CSVENVETQYF. This chain connects TRBV29-1 to TRBJ2-5. CDR3 length equals 11 residues. Looked up from germline, CDR1 is SQVTM and CDR2 is ANQGSEA.

The chain carries TRBV7-2 and TRBJ2-2; without DNA, the TCRdb call of TRBD2 cannot be checked. This CDR3 spans 17 amino acids. Germline assignment: CDR1 SGHTA and CDR2 FQGNSA. The CDR3 protein is CASTTGGSSVETGELFF.

This sequence joins TRBV5-1 and TRBJ2-5; TCRdb outputs TRBD2, but without DNA this stays unchecked. This CDR3 has 15 amino acids. In germline, CDR1 is SGHRS, CDR2 YFSETQ. CDR3 amino acids: CASSLGLAGEETQYF.

J is TRBJ1-3 and V is TRBV12-3 or TRBV12-4. This CDR3 is built from 15 residues. CDR3: CASSLKQSSGNTIYF.

This chain uses TRBV7-9 with TRBJ1-1; TCRdb calls TRBD1, which cannot be checked without DNA. This CDR3 is built from 13 residues. The germline V gene encodes CDR1 SEHNR and CDR2 FQNEAQ (reference sequence). CDR3 region: CASSLAGGAEAFF.

The chain combines TRBV27 with TRBJ1-6. In germline, CDR1 is MNHEY, CDR2 SMNVEV (reference sequence). The CDR3 runs 15 residues. The CDR3 reads CASRREGTRNSPLHF.

The chain employs TRBV7-3 and TRBJ2-7. The CDR3 extends over 14 amino acids. Germline V gene sequence: CDR1 SGHTA, CDR2 FQGTGA. This chain's CDR3 is CASSLDGGSYEQYF.

The rearrangement links TRBV28 to TRBJ2-5; TCRdb's D gene call, TRBD2, goes unchecked for lack of DNA. CDR1 is MDHEN and CDR2 is SYDVKM in the germline V gene. The CDR3 runs 13 residues. CDR3: CASSQTSGETQYF.

The chain is built from TRBV5-6 and TRBJ2-5; TCRdb gives TRBD1 as the D gene, but with no DNA this cannot be confirmed. This CDR3 spans 13 amino acids. Germline values: CDR1 SGHDT, CDR2 YYEEEE. CDR3 region: CASSLPGGVTQYF.

The chain recombines TRBV5-1 with TRBJ2-4; TCRdb's D call of TRBD2 is untestable without DNA. CDR1 and CDR2 (germline): SGHRS, YFSETQ. This CDR3 has 16 amino acids. The CDR3 region is CASSSGLATTKNIQYF. The whole variable domain, remainder taken from reference TRBV5-1 and TRBJ2-4, is KAGVTQTPRYLIKTRGQQVTLSCSPISGHRSVSWYQQTPGQGLQFLFEYFSETQRNKGNFPGRFSGRQFSNSRSEMNVSTLELGDSALYLCASSSGLATTKNIQYFGAGTRLSVL.

The J gene is TRBJ1-2, the V gene TRBV19; TCRdb designates TRBD1, a call that cannot be tested without DNA. CDR1 and CDR2 (germline): LNHDA, SQIVND (reference sequence). CDR3 length: 13 amino acids. The CDR3 region is CASMGQFNYGYTF. Full variable domain (rest looked up from reference TRBV19 and TRBJ1-2): DGGITQSPKYLFRKEGQNVTLSCEQNLNHDAMYWYRQDPGQGLRLIYYSQIVNDFQKGDIAEGYSVSREKKESFPLTVTSAQKNPTAFYLCASMGQFNYGYTFGSGTRLTVV.

V and J are TRBV12-3 or TRBV12-4 and TRBJ1-4; TCRdb names TRBD1, which stays unverified in the absence of DNA. The CDR3 spans 14 residues. CDR3 sequence reads: CASSPRGSNEKLFF.